This T cell receptor beta chain was captured in a study of blood T cell repertoires in COVID-19. The CDR3 has 16 amino acids. CDR1 is SEHNR, CDR2 FQNEAQ, per germline (reference sequence). Trimming at V came to 1 base and at J to 4 bases, leaving 7 bases not matched to a gene. Participants were aged roughly 18 to 90 years, lived in 20 to 25 US areas, and enrolled virtually. No more than 2 weeks before study entry, exposed participants had met a case of COVID-19. In the authors' methods: Reference gene primer amplification gave estimated nucleated cell counts. Data came from immunoSEQ multiplex PCR; TCRdb stores just in-frame clones and leaves some out. The V and J calls and the clone size are those of that table, but D and trimming were determined from the DNA. The sample includes some 180,000 clones, approximately 80% of them seen just once.

Material for sequencing was PBMCs or T cells enriched from blood (not recorded which). The chain combines TRBV7-9 with TRBJ1-1, with 9 bases lining up with TRBD1. The receptor comes from a man between 60 and 75 years old who had been exposed to COVID-19. The CDR3 loop reads CASSLGDRGVVTEAFF. CDR3 coding DNA: TGTGCCAGCAGCTTAGGCGACAGGGGGGTGGTCACTGAAGCTTTCTTT. The entire variable domain, with the rest obtained from reference TRBV7-9 and TRBJ1-1, is as follows: DTGVSQNPRHKITKRGQNVTFRCDPISEHNRLYWYRQTLGQGPEFLTYFQNEAQLEKSRLLSDRFSAERPKGSFSTLEIQRTEQGDSAMYLCASSLGDRGVVTEAFFGQGTRLTVV.